The entry below gives a single TCR beta chain sequence along with its context. Its antigen is unknown. Libraries were prepared by immunoSEQ multiplex PCR; TCRdb keeps only in-frame clonotypes and omits some of them. The repertoire holds 25,000 to 30,000 clones, with roughly four fifths as singletons. CDR3 length: 15 amino acids. V was clipped by 4 bases and J by 4 bases; unmatched bases: 7. CDR1 is SGHDT and CDR2 is YYEEEE in the germline V gene. The sample originates from a study of regulatory dendritic cells for organ transplantation. Notes on the study in general: Memory CD8+ T cells were the most oligoclonal; naive cells were highly diverse.

V usage is TRBV5-6 and J usage is TRBJ2-1, with TRBD2 matching 8 bases. The sequence was obtained from a human donor in good health. The sample taken for sequencing was naive CD4+ T cells from blood. Subset reported: CD45RA+ naive T cells. This CDR3 is CASSRPSGGYNEQFF. CDR3 coding DNA: TGTGCCAGCAGCCGGCCGAGCGGGGGTTACAATGAGCAGTTCTTC.